The rows below give T cell receptor beta chains drawn from one sample of a study of vaccination effects on CD4 cells after COVID-19. What these receptors recognize is not known. Profiled with immunoSEQ multiplex PCR; TCRdb holds only in-frame clones, not every one. The sample yields approximately 74,000 clones, roughly four fifths seen once. Material: CD4+ T cells from PBMCs cultured without peptide, obtained after COVID-19 vaccination. These receptors originate from a human donor who received a COVID-19 vaccine. The CDR3 runs from the conserved cysteine through the conserved F or W. The order of the fields is D gene, clone size, V gene, J gene, CDR3 DNA, CDR3 protein. The D gene is left open where the match is weak. Clone size appears in some rows only: once, few, many, or a class for an expanded clone.

d_call: TRBD1
clone_size: NA
v_call: TRBV18
j_call: TRBJ1-5
cdr3_nt: TGTGCCAGCTCACCGGGACAGGTTGACCAGCCCCAGCATTTT
cdr3_aa: CASSPGQVDQPQHF

d_call: TRBD2
clone_size: NA
v_call: TRBV2
j_call: TRBJ2-3
cdr3_nt: TGTGCCAGCGGAGCGGGGAGTAGCACAGATACGCAGTATTTT
cdr3_aa: CASGAGSSTDTQYF

d_call: NA
clone_size: once
v_call: TRBV5-4
j_call: TRBJ1-1
cdr3_nt: TGTGCCAGCAGCCCCATACCGACTGGGCGCACTGAAGCTTTCTTT
cdr3_aa: CASSPIPTGRTEAFF

d_call: NA
clone_size: NA
v_call: TRBV21-1
j_call: TRBJ2-2
cdr3_nt: TGTGCCAGCAGTGACAGGGAGGAGTTTAAGAAGGGGGAGCTGTTTTTT
cdr3_aa: CASSDREEFKKGELFF

d_call: NA
clone_size: NA
v_call: TRBV6-6
j_call: TRBJ1-2
cdr3_nt: TGTGCCAGCAGTTACATCAGGGGAGAGGGTGGCTACACCTTC
cdr3_aa: CASSYIRGEGGYTF

d_call: TRBD1
clone_size: NA
v_call: TRBV7-2
j_call: TRBJ1-2
cdr3_nt: TGTGCCAGCAGCCGACAGGGTTTTTCGGGCTACACCTTC
cdr3_aa: CASSRQGFSGYTF

d_call: NA
clone_size: NA
v_call: TRBV7-3
j_call: TRBJ2-3
cdr3_nt: TGTGCCAGCAGCTTAGAACCTCCCGGTACGCAGTATTTT
cdr3_aa: CASSLEPPGTQYF

d_call: NA
clone_size: once
v_call: TRBV19
j_call: TRBJ2-3
cdr3_nt: TGTGCCAGTAGCCCAGGACCTAGCACAGATACGCAGTATTTT
cdr3_aa: CASSPGPSTDTQYF

d_call: NA
clone_size: NA
v_call: TRBV11-3
j_call: TRBJ2-3
cdr3_nt: TGTGCCAGCAGCTCCGGGACCCTTCACACAGATACGCAGTATTTT
cdr3_aa: CASSSGTLHTDTQYF

d_call: NA
clone_size: NA
v_call: TRBV25-1
j_call: TRBJ1-5
cdr3_nt: TGTGCCAGCAGTGAAGCAGGGAGCAATCAGCCCCAGCATTTT
cdr3_aa: CASSEAGSNQPQHF

d_call: TRBD1
clone_size: NA
v_call: TRBV3-1/TRBV3-2
j_call: TRBJ1-2
cdr3_nt: TGTGCCAGCAGCCAAGGGATAACAGGGGTTGGTGGCTACACCTTC
cdr3_aa: CASSQGITGVGGYTF

d_call: TRBD1
clone_size: NA
v_call: TRBV2
j_call: TRBJ1-5
cdr3_nt: TGTGCCAGCAGCCTCGGGACAGCAAGCAATCAGCCCCAGCATTTT
cdr3_aa: CASSLGTASNQPQHF

d_call: NA
clone_size: NA
v_call: TRBV11-1
j_call: TRBJ1-6
cdr3_nt: TGTGCCAGCAGCCCTCTCGCCAGGATGGATTCACCCCTCCACTTT
cdr3_aa: CASSPLARMDSPLHF

d_call: TRBD1
clone_size: NA
v_call: TRBV13
j_call: TRBJ2-2
cdr3_nt: TGTGCCAGCAGCTTAGGATACCAGGGGGTGGAGCTGTTTTTT
cdr3_aa: CASSLGYQGVELFF

d_call: NA
clone_size: once
v_call: TRBV28
j_call: TRBJ2-1
cdr3_nt: TGTGCCAGCACCCCTAGCTCCTACAATGAGCAGTTCTTC
cdr3_aa: CASTPSSYNEQFF

d_call: NA
clone_size: NA
v_call: TRBV28
j_call: TRBJ1-1
cdr3_nt: TGTGCCAGCAGTTTAGCAAGGGTGACAGTTGAAGCTTTCTTT
cdr3_aa: CASSLARVTVEAFF

d_call: TRBD1
clone_size: NA
v_call: TRBV7-2
j_call: TRBJ1-2
cdr3_nt: TGTGCCAGCAGATTATCGTTTGGGACAGGGAACTATGGCTACACCTTC
cdr3_aa: CASRLSFGTGNYGYTF

d_call: TRBD1
clone_size: NA
v_call: TRBV14
j_call: TRBJ1-6
cdr3_nt: TGTGCCAGCAGCCTCCGACAGGGGGAGAATTCACCCCTCCACTTT
cdr3_aa: CASSLRQGENSPLHF

d_call: NA
clone_size: few
v_call: TRBV24-1
j_call: TRBJ2-1
cdr3_nt: TGTGCCACCAGTGATTTTGGCCGGGACAATGAGCAGTTCTTC
cdr3_aa: CATSDFGRDNEQFF

d_call: NA
clone_size: few
v_call: TRBV5-4
j_call: TRBJ1-1
cdr3_nt: TGTGCCAGCAGCACGCGGGACACCGGAGGTATAGCTTTCTTT
cdr3_aa: CASSTRDTGGIAFF

d_call: TRBD1
clone_size: NA
v_call: TRBV2
j_call: TRBJ2-5
cdr3_nt: TGTGCCAGCCGTGTTCAGGGGGTGGGAGAGACCCAGTACTTC
cdr3_aa: CASRVQGVGETQYF

d_call: NA
clone_size: many
v_call: TRBV11-2
j_call: TRBJ2-1
cdr3_nt: TGTGCCAGCAGCTTAGCAGGTGGCAATGAGCAGTTCTTC
cdr3_aa: CASSLAGGNEQFF

d_call: NA
clone_size: NA
v_call: TRBV18
j_call: TRBJ1-5
cdr3_nt: TGTGCCAGCTCACCAGCGCTGGGTCAGCCCCAGCATTTT
cdr3_aa: CASSPALGQPQHF

d_call: NA
clone_size: NA
v_call: TRBV7-8
j_call: TRBJ2-5
cdr3_nt: TGTGCCAGCAGCTTAGAAGGGGTGCAGACCCAGTACTTC
cdr3_aa: CASSLEGVQTQYF

d_call: NA
clone_size: NA
v_call: TRBV6-2/TRBV6-3
j_call: TRBJ2-2
cdr3_nt: TGTGCCAGCAGTCGGGGCGGGGACACCGGGGAGCTGTTTTTT
cdr3_aa: CASSRGGDTGELFF

d_call: NA
clone_size: NA
v_call: TRBV5-1
j_call: TRBJ2-2
cdr3_nt: TGCGCCAGCAGCCCCGGGACTCCGAACACCGGGGAGCTGTTTTTT
cdr3_aa: CASSPGTPNTGELFF

d_call: NA
clone_size: once
v_call: TRBV5-5
j_call: TRBJ2-5
cdr3_nt: TGTGCCAGCAGGCCGGGGACGGGAAGTGACCAGTACTTC
cdr3_aa: CASRPGTGSDQYF